The present T cell receptor beta chain was sequenced within a study of cytomegalovirus exposure and HLA in healthy donors. Study findings and constraints: As confirmed in vitro, three CMV-associated chains were specific for CMV antigens. Reports described diagnosis of cytomegalovirus status by the classifier as highly specific and sensitive. The study recorded over 150 TCR beta chains that were cytomegalovirus-associated. Presence/absence analyses assumed roughly uniform sequencing depth across donors, which may not hold.

Amplification used 60 Vbeta primers and 13 Jbeta primers. The protocol was immunoSEQ multiplex PCR, while the TCRdb copy is restricted to in-frame clones and leaves out a portion. Of about 230,000 clones listed, around four fifths are singletons. This CDR3 has 15 residues. V dropped 5 bases and J dropped 8; count of bases not matched to a gene: 14. Germline assignment: CDR1 SGHTA and CDR2 FQGTGA. Turning to this clone: Its antigen is not known.

Sequencing was done on a sample of PBMCs. V gene TRBV7-3 combines with J gene TRBJ1-2; 7 bases fit TRBD1. This sequence was found in a boy aged 5-17 years in good health and CMV-seronegative. CDR3 DNA sequence: TGTGCCAGCAGCGCCCACAGGGGACCCGGGTCGGGCTACACCTTC. It is translated as CASSAHRGPGSGYTF. Supplemented by reference TRBV7-3 and TRBJ1-2, the full variable domain reads GAGVSQTPSNKVTEKGKYVELRCDPISGHTALYWYRQSLGQGPEFLIYFQGTGAADDSGLPNDRFFAVRPEGSVSTLKIQRTERGDSAVYLCASSAHRGPGSGYTFGSGTRLTVV.